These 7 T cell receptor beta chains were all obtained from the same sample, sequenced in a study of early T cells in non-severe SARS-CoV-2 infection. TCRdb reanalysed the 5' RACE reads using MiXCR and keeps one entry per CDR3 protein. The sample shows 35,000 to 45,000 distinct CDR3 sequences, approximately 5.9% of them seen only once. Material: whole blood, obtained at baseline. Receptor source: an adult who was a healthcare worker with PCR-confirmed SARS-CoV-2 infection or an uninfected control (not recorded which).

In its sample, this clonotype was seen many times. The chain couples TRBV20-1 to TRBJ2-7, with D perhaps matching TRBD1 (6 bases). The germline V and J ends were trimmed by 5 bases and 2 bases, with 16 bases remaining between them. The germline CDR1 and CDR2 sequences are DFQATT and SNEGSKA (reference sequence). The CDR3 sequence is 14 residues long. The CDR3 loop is CSALTGVKTYEQYF. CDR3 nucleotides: TGCAGTGCTCTGACAGGAGTGAAAACCTACGAGCAGTACTTC.

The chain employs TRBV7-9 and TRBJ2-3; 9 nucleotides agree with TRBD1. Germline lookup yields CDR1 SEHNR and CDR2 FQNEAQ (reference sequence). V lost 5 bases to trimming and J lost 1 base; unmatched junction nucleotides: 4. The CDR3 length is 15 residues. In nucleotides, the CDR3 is TGTGCCAGCAGCCCCGGGACAGGGCGCACAGATACGCAGTATTTT. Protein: CASSPGTGRTDTQYF.

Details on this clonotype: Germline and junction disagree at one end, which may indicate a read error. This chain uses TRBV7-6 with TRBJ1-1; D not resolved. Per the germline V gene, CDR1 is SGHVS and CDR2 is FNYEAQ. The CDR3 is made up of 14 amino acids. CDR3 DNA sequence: TGTGCCAGCAGCTTAGAGACTCTGGGCACTGAAGTTTTCTTT. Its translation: CASSLETLGTEVFF.

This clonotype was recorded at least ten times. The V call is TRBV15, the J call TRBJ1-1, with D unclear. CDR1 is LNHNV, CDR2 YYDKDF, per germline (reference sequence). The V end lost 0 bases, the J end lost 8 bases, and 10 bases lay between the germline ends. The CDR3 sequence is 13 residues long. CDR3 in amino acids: CATSRDMRFEAFF. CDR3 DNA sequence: TGTGCCACCAGCAGAGACATGCGGTTCGAAGCTTTCTTT.

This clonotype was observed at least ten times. CDR3 in DNA: TGTGCCAGCAGCTTAGCGAACCCGCCAGATACGCAGTATTTT. This gives the protein CASSLANPPDTQYF. The rearrangement links TRBV7-2 to TRBJ2-3; no clear D. The CDR3 has 14 residues. Trimming shortened V by 0 bases and J by 4 bases, and 8 bases separated the two germline ends. Germline CDR1 reads SGHTA; CDR2 reads FQGNSA.

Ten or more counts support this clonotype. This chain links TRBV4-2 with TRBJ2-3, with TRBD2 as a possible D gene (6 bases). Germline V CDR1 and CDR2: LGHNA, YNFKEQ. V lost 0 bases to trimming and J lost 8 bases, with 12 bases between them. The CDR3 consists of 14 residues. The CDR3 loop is CASSQEPDYGTQYF. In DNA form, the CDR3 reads TGTGCCAGCAGCCAAGAGCCGGACTATGGTACGCAGTATTTT.

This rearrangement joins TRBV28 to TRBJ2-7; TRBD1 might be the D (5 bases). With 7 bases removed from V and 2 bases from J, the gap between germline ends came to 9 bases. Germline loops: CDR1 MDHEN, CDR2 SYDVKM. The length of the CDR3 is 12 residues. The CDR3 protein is CASNGAAYEQYF. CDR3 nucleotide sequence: TGTGCCAGCAATGGGGCAGCCTACGAGCAGTACTTC.